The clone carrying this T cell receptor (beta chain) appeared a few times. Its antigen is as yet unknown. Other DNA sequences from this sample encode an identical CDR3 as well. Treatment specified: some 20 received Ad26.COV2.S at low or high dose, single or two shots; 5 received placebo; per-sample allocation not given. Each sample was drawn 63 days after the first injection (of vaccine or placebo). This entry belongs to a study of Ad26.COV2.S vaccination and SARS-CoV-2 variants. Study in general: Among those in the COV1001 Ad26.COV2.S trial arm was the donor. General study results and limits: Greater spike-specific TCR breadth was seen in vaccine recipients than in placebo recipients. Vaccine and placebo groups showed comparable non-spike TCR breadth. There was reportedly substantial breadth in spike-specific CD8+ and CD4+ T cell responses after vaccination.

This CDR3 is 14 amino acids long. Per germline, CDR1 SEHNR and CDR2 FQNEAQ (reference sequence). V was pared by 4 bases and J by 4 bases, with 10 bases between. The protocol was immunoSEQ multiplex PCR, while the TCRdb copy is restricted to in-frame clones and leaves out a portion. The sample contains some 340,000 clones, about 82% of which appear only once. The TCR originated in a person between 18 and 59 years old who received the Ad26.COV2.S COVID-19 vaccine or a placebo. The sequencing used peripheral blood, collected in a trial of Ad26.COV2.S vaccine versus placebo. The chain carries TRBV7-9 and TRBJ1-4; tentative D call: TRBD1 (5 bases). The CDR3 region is CASSSGTGNEKLFF. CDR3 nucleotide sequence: TGTGCCAGCAGCTCCGGGACGGGTAATGAAAAACTGTTTTTT.